Listed here is a single T cell receptor (beta chain). The antigen remains undetermined. This entry belongs to a study of shared clonotypes between healthy human individuals. Study information: The study used three CD4 naive, three CD4 memory, two CD8 naive and one CD8 memory plate per donor.

Assay used: immunoSEQ multiplex PCR; TCRdb lists only in-frame clones, some missing. The sample lists under 2.5 million clones; under 95% were seen once. Study findings and constraints: A handful of donors showed sharing of about 5.5% of naive CD4 clonotypes.

Between the trimmed V and J ends, which lost 2 bases and 0 bases, there was a span of 14 bases. From germline, CDR1 is SGDLS and CDR2 YYNGEE. This CDR3 has 17 amino acids. Sequenced: naive CD4+ T cells from PBMCs. Subset given: CD45RA+ positively selected. The origin of this receptor is a young man in good health. Some clones in this sample may be carry-over from other donors' samples. This chain joins TRBV9 and TRBJ1-4; tentatively, D is TRBD1 (6 bases). The chain's CDR3 is CASSVNREEPTNEKLFF. As DNA, the CDR3 is TGTGCCAGCAGCGTCAACAGGGAGGAACCAACTAATGAAAAACTGTTTTTT.